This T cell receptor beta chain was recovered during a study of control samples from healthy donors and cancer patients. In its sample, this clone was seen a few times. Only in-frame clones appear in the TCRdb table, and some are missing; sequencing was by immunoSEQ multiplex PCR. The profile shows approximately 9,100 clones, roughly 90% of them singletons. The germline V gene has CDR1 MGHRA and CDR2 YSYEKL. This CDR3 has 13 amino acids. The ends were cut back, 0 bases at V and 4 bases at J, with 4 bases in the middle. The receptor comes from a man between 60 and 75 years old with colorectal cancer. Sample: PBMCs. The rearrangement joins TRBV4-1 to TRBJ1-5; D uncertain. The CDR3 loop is CASSQDRNQPQHF. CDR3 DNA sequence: TGCGCCAGCAGCCAAGACAGGAATCAGCCCCAGCATTTT.